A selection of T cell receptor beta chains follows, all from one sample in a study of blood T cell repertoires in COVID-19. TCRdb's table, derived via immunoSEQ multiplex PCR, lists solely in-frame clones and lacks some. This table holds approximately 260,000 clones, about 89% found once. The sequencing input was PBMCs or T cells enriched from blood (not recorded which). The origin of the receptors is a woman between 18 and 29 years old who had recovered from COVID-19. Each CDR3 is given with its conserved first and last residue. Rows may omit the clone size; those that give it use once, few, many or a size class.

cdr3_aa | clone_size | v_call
CASSQDLFRLAGDHEQFF | NA | TRBV4-1
CATSFTAGRSNQPQHF | NA | TRBV15
CASSPRTGNTEAFF | NA | TRBV11-2
CASSESRWDKSGEQYF | NA | TRBV10-1
CASPPGPGQGRSLNTEAFF | NA | TRBV19
CASSEGPGLRLEQYF | NA | TRBV6-1
CASSGGHLNTEAFF | NA | TRBV13
CASSIGGARNTEAFF | NA | TRBV19
CASSYSMRQGNYGYTF | NA | TRBV27
CASSPRSGGVLAKNIQYF | NA | TRBV18
CASVPGEGHYNEQFF | NA | TRBV5-1
CASGRGLSNTGELFF | NA | TRBV7-6
CASSLSGAENTEAFF | NA | TRBV7-3
CSAQGAQEQYF | NA | TRBV20-1
CASSLESSGDTQYF | NA | TRBV27
CAISRGSGANVLTF | NA | TRBV10-3
CASSPLDRGELNTEAFF | NA | TRBV18
CASSPQTDGNTIYF | NA | TRBV18
CASSEKGYQETQYF | NA | TRBV25-1
CASIFRSGNTIYF | NA | TRBV6-5
CASSALQDSNYGYTF | NA | TRBV11-2
CASSSRGVTDTQYF | NA | TRBV9
CASSDRTGTSFNTEAFF | NA | TRBV25-1
CASSPTDTFGQFF | few | TRBV11-2
CASSTGYYGYTF | NA | TRBV7-9
CASSLMGTGRNEQFF | NA | TRBV5-4
CASSLGRATYEQYF | NA | TRBV5-6
CASSYVFTGYGYTF | NA | TRBV6-2/TRBV6-3
CASRTGVNTEAFF | NA | TRBV2
CARSGGAGELFF | NA | TRBV9
CASSRGSRGNQPQHF | once | TRBV6-5
CASSLGVDTSYGYTF | NA | TRBV7-9
CASSLEGTAINQPQHF | NA | TRBV5-1
CASSQGGSGQFF | NA | TRBV7-8
CASRGTGNSYEQYF | NA | TRBV28
CASSADTSVYEKLFF | NA | TRBV9
CASSGQSSYGYTF | NA | TRBV18
CASSLARTVYIQYF | once | TRBV7-2
CASSQVSGAFF | NA | TRBV14
CASSVGADQPQHF | NA | TRBV9
CATALGQGGVAGNTIYF | NA | TRBV10-3
CASSYGRRGRGEAFF | NA | TRBV6-5
CASSPAANEQFF | NA | TRBV18
CASSLQGSGNTIYF | few | TRBV3-1/TRBV3-2
CATRLSMTGGEGYTF | once | TRBV13
CASSPSGGRSNTGELFF | NA | TRBV27
CASTDQGGWGTEAFF | NA | TRBV18
CASSLVGGPLNEQFF | once | TRBV7-8
CSVESGASGDYEQYF | NA | TRBV29-1
CASSLEWGGTSTDTQYF | NA | TRBV11-2
CASKGGLETQYF | NA | TRBV6-5
CASSHCSGSDGYTF | NA | TRBV23-1
CASSQRGTGELFF | NA | TRBV3-1/TRBV3-2
CASSLTGGRTEAFF | NA | TRBV13